The rows below give T cell receptor beta chains drawn from one sample of a study of CD8 T cells in Susac syndrome. Each CDR3 protein gets one entry after TCRdb re-called the immunoSEQ multiplex PCR reads with MiXCR. The sample has about 140,000 distinct CDR3 sequences; just under 95% are singletons. Sequenced input: CD4+ T cells from PBMCs. The receptor set was obtained from a human donor with Susac syndrome. Each CDR3 is given with its conserved first and last residue. A D gene is named only where the DNA matches it firmly. A row's size may be missing; if present it is once, few, many or a size class.

TRBJ1-1 | . | . | TRBV9 | CASSALGDRTEAFF | TGTGCCAGCAGCGCCCTGGGGGATAGGACTGAAGCTTTCTTT
TRBJ1-1 | . | once | TRBV30 | CAWTDTVGEQGNTEAFF | TGTGCCTGGACCGATACGGTGGGAGAACAGGGGAACACTGAAGCTTTCTTT
TRBJ1-5 | . | . | TRBV20-1 | CSARDAVGNQPQHF | TGCAGTGCTAGAGATGCGGTGGGCAATCAGCCCCAGCATTTT
TRBJ2-5 | . | . | TRBV5-1 | CASSLVQREETQYF | TGCGCCAGCAGCTTGGTTCAGCGGGAAGAGACCCAGTACTTC
TRBJ1-3 | TRBD1 | . | TRBV27 | CASRRQGSTGNTIYF | TGTGCCAGCAGGCGACAGGGGTCTACTGGAAACACCATATATTTT
TRBJ1-1 | TRBD1 | . | TRBV20-1 | CSASDRDGAFF | TGCAGTGCTAGTGACAGGGACGGAGCTTTCTTT
TRBJ1-2 | TRBD1 | . | TRBV9 | CASSVDRGKCTF | TGTGCCAGCAGCGTGGACAGGGGAAAGTGCACCTTC
TRBJ2-5 | TRBD1 | . | TRBV29-1 | CSVGPTGAQYF | TGCAGCGTTGGTCCGACAGGGGCCCAGTACTTC
TRBJ2-1 | TRBD2 | . | TRBV6-6 | CASREGLAGGYNEQFF | TGTGCCAGCAGAGAGGGACTAGCGGGAGGTTACAATGAGCAGTTCTTC
TRBJ2-7 | TRBD1 | . | TRBV3-1 | CASSQARTGFGDEQYF | TGTGCCAGCAGCCAAGCACGGACAGGATTTGGAGACGAGCAGTACTTC
TRBJ2-5 | TRBD1 | . | TRBV5-1 | CASSPGQGEAKTQYF | TGCGCCAGCAGCCCTGGACAGGGGGAGGCGAAGACCCAGTACTTC
TRBJ2-2 | TRBD2 | . | TRBV4-3 | CASSQVAGDTGELFF | TGCGCCAGCAGCCAAGTAGCGGGAGACACCGGGGAGCTGTTTTTT
TRBJ1-5 | . | . | TRBV7-9 | CASSEQQGQPQHF | TGTGCCAGCAGCGAACAACAGGGCCAGCCCCAGCATTTT
TRBJ1-2 | TRBD1 | once | TRBV28 | CATVDRGYGYTF | TGTGCCACCGTCGACAGGGGCTATGGCTACACCTTC
TRBJ2-1 | . | . | TRBV3-1 | CASSQERLPATQQFF | TGTGCCAGCAGCCAAGAACGACTCCCCGCTACTCAGCAGTTCTTC
TRBJ2-7 | TRBD2 | few | TRBV7-2 | CASRSGLAGYEQYF | TGTGCCAGCAGATCCGGACTAGCGGGATACGAGCAGTACTTC
TRBJ2-3 | . | . | TRBV5-1 | CASSLAVGADTQYF | TGCGCCAGCAGCTTGGCGGTGGGAGCAGATACGCAGTATTTT
TRBJ2-5 | . | . | TRBV24-1 | CATSDLISGQETQYF | TGTGCCACCAGTGATTTGATTAGCGGACAAGAGACCCAGTACTTC
TRBJ1-1 | . | . | TRBV20-1 | CSAAGNTEAFF | TGCAGTGCTGCCGGAAACACTGAAGCTTTCTTT
TRBJ1-5 | . | . | TRBV2 | CASSDSGLYQPQHF | TGTGCCAGCAGTGATTCGGGGTTATATCAGCCCCAGCATTTT
TRBJ2-3 | TRBD2 | once | TRBV20-1 | CSTAGGTDTQYF | TGCAGTACAGCGGGAGGTACAGATACGCAGTATTTT
TRBJ1-3 | TRBD1 | . | TRBV20-1 | CSALDRGSGNTIYF | TGCAGTGCTCTGGACAGGGGCTCTGGAAACACCATATATTTT
TRBJ2-5 | . | few | TRBV10-2 | CASGGLETQYF | TGCGCCAGTGGAGGGTTGGAGACCCAGTACTTC
TRBJ2-3 | . | . | TRBV15 | CATSSSLGTDTQYF | TGTGCCACCAGTTCTTCCTTGGGCACAGATACGCAGTATTTT
TRBJ1-2 | . | . | TRBV30 | CAWTAPARPRYGYTF | TGTGCCTGGACGGCGCCCGCCCGGCCCCGCTATGGCTACACCTTC
TRBJ1-1 | . | . | TRBV24-1 | CATSDFRVGVNTEAFF | TGTGCCACCAGTGATTTCAGGGTCGGGGTGAACACTGAAGCTTTCTTT
TRBJ2-1 | TRBD2 | . | TRBV6-1 | CASRPNSGGAVNEQFF | TGTGCCAGCAGACCTAATAGCGGGGGGGCTGTCAATGAGCAGTTCTTC
TRBJ1-1 | TRBD1 | few | TRBV6-6 | CASSQTGSTEAFF | TGTGCCAGCAGTCAGACAGGGAGTACTGAAGCTTTCTTT
TRBJ2-3 | . | . | TRBV5-1 | CASREGPLSTDTQYF | TGCGCCAGCAGGGAGGGTCCGCTGAGCACAGATACGCAGTATTTT
TRBJ2-2 | . | once | TRBV20-1 | CSASRSVPNTGELFF | TGCAGTGCTAGTCGTTCCGTCCCGAACACCGGGGAGCTGTTTTTT
TRBJ2-3 | . | . | TRBV20-1 | CSAAPIPDTQYF | TGCAGTGCTGCCCCGATACCAGATACGCAGTATTTT
TRBJ1-2 | . | . | TRBV12-3/TRBV12-4 | CASSPLAGWSGYTF | TGTGCCAGCAGTCCCCTCGCAGGGTGGAGTGGCTACACCTTC
TRBJ2-7 | TRBD2 | once | TRBV20-1 | CSATTSGGSYEQYF | TGCAGTGCGACTACTAGCGGGGGGTCCTACGAGCAGTACTTC
TRBJ2-7 | TRBD1 | . | TRBV20-1 | CSARDFGQGDYEQNF | TGCAGTGCTAGAGATTTCGGCCAGGGGGATTACGAGCAGAACTTC
TRBJ2-3 | . | . | TRBV20-1 | CSATATKRDTQYF | TGCAGTGCTACAGCGACTAAGAGGGATACGCAGTATTTT
TRBJ1-1 | TRBD1 | few | TRBV29-1 | CSGDRGNTEAFF | TGCAGCGGGGACAGGGGGAACACTGAAGCTTTCTTT
TRBJ1-1 | TRBD1 | . | TRBV12-3/TRBV12-4 | CASRRGQGHTEAFF | TGTGCCAGCAGACGAGGACAGGGCCACACTGAAGCTTTCTTT
TRBJ1-1 | . | . | TRBV15 | CATSRDRLRGNTEAFF | TGTGCCACCAGCAGAGATCGACTGAGGGGGAACACTGAAGCTTTCTTT
TRBJ2-7 | TRBD1 | . | TRBV25-1 | CASSGRDRGTYEQYF | TGTGCCAGCAGTGGTAGGGACAGGGGAACCTACGAGCAGTACTTC
TRBJ1-5 | . | . | TRBV28 | CASSSRIVDQPQHF | TGTGCCAGCAGTTCAAGGATTGTAGATCAGCCCCAGCATTTT
TRBJ1-1 | . | . | TRBV7-9 | CASSFDGLSGAFF | TGTGCCAGCAGCTTCGATGGGTTAAGTGGAGCTTTCTTT
TRBJ2-7 | . | . | TRBV30 | CAWSVKLSGYEQYF | TGTGCCTGGAGTGTCAAACTCTCAGGCTACGAGCAGTACTTC
TRBJ1-1 | . | . | TRBV6-5 | CASSILGQAFF | TGTGCCAGCAGCATACTCGGCCAAGCTTTCTTT
TRBJ2-5 | . | . | TRBV7-2 | CASSLALTPETQYF | TGTGCCAGCAGCTTAGCGTTGACACCCGAGACCCAGTACTTC
TRBJ1-2 | . | . | TRBV29-1 | CSVSGSTYGYTF | TGCAGCGTCTCAGGGTCCACCTATGGCTACACCTTC
TRBJ2-1 | . | . | TRBV7-3 | CASRLHAGEVYEQFF | TGTGCCAGCAGGTTACACGCCGGGGAGGTCTATGAGCAGTTCTTC